This T cell receptor (beta chain) derives from a study of cytomegalovirus exposure and HLA in healthy donors. J was trimmed by 6 bases and V by 5 bases; bases with no gene match: 9. CDR1 is SGHAT and CDR2 is FQDESV in the germline V gene (reference sequence). CDR3 length: 15 amino acids. The PCR used 60 Vbeta and 13 Jbeta primers. The method was immunoSEQ multiplex PCR; TCRdb's version includes in-frame clones alone and lacks a portion of them. The sample lists 150,000 to 180,000 clones, around 70% occurring once. V is TRBV11-1 and J is TRBJ1-1; 10 nucleotides line up with TRBD1. Sequenced material: PBMCs. The TCR originated in a young man in good health and CMV-seronegative. This chain's CDR3 is CASSLTDRGVAEAFF. CDR3 DNA: TGTGCCAGCAGCCTAACGGACAGGGGGGTCGCTGAAGCTTTCTTT.